The clone carrying this TCR beta chain came up once. This CDR3 has 12 amino acids. Unmatched junction bases numbered 1, after V lost 1 base and J lost 10 bases. Germline V gene data show CDR1 as LGHNA and CDR2 as YSLEER. The source of the sample is a study of T cell changes during pregnancy in multiple sclerosis. TCRdb keeps only in-frame clones here, not all; method: immunoSEQ multiplex PCR. The data show around 66,000 clones, with under 95% seen just once and 3.3% held by the top ten. The V call is TRBV4-3, the J call TRBJ1-2; 9 bases fit TRBD1. Specimen: peripheral blood, collected in the first trimester of pregnancy. The clonotype comes from a female donor in good health, enrolled as a control in a pregnancy study. The CDR3 nucleotides read TGCGCCAGCAGCCAAGGGACAGGGGTCTACACCTTC. It translates to CASSQGTGVYTF.